This T cell receptor beta chain was profiled in a study of blood T cell repertoires in COVID-19. The CDR3 runs 20 residues. V lost 8 bases and J lost 2; bases outside the gene matches: 20. The germline CDR1 and CDR2 sequences are LNHDA and SQIVND (reference sequence). Produced via immunoSEQ multiplex PCR; TCRdb's table is partial and in-frame only. The repertoire holds about 82,000 clones, with around 80% as singletons. The rearrangement links TRBV19 to TRBJ2-6; 8 bases fit TRBD1. The origin of this receptor is a man aged 60-69 years with COVID-19, enrolled during active disease. Material for sequencing was peripheral blood. This CDR3 is CASHRRALDRVKAGANVLTF. CDR3 bases: TGTGCCAGTCACCGAAGGGCCCTGGACAGGGTTAAGGCTGGGGCCAACGTCCTGACTTTC.